The source of this T cell receptor beta chain is a study of identical twins. Germline V gene data show CDR1 as SQVTM and CDR2 as ANQGSEA. CDR3 length equals 14 residues. V was clipped by 3 bases and J by 5 bases; unmatched bases: 7. This clonotype occurred many times. TCRdb re-called the 5' RACE reads with MiXCR, one entry per CDR3 protein. The sample records 600,000 to 800,000 distinct CDR3 sequences, 21% being singletons. The same data also went into a second study, on T cells expressing NK-cell markers.

The TCR sequence derives from a woman aged 18-29 years in good health. The sequencing sample was made of PBMCs. The chain has TRBV29-1 and TRBJ2-3, with TRBD2 matching 8 bases. The CDR3 DNA reads as TGCAGCGTTGATGGGGGACTAGGCGGAGATACGCAGTATTTT. As protein: CSVDGGLGGDTQYF.